The rows below give T cell receptor beta chains drawn from one sample of a study of CD8 T cells in ankylosing spondylitis. Via MiXCR, TCRdb re-called the 5' RACE reads, giving one row per CDR3 protein. The sample has roughly 7,000 distinct CDR3 sequences, about 3% seen once. Material: blood, either unsorted or a sorted T cell fraction (not recorded which). Receptors originate from a female donor with ankylosing spondylitis or in good health (not recorded which). CDR3s include the opening cysteine and the closing phenylalanine or tryptophan. The D gene is left open where the match is weak. Not all rows give a size; the values are once, few, many and, for expanded clones, a class.

CDR3	DNA	D	length	V	J	size
CASSPDFNWETQYF	TGTGCCAGCTCCCCGGACTTCAATTGGGAGACCCAGTACTTC	-	14	TRBV9	TRBJ2-5	many
CASTSTSWELFF	TGTGCCAGCACCTCAACCAGCTGGGAGCTGTTTTTT	-	12	TRBV9	TRBJ2-2	many
CASSVGTGTRTEAFF	TGTGCCAGCAGCGTAGGGACAGGGACGAGGACTGAAGCTTTCTTT	TRBD1	15	TRBV9	TRBJ1-1	many
CASSVAPSPGYNEQFF	TGTGCCAGCAGCGTAGCCCCCAGCCCAGGGTACAATGAGCAGTTCTTC	-	16	TRBV9	TRBJ2-1	many
CASSARTGDPNYGYTF	TGTGCCAGCAGCGCCCGGACAGGGGACCCAAACTATGGCTACACCTTC	TRBD1	16	TRBV9	TRBJ1-2	many
CASSVRGGQPAYEQYF	TGTGCCAGCAGCGTCAGGGGGGGACAGCCGGCCTACGAGCAGTACTTC	-	16	TRBV9	TRBJ2-7	medium-sized
CASISDSGANVLTF	TGTGCCAGCATTAGCGACTCTGGGGCCAACGTCCTGACTTTC	-	14	TRBV9	TRBJ2-6	many
CASSVDGFNQPQHF	TGTGCCAGCAGCGTAGATGGATTCAATCAGCCCCAGCATTTT	-	14	TRBV9	TRBJ1-5	many
CASSVGSDLGAGYEQYF	TGTGCCAGCAGCGTAGGTTCGGATCTGGGGGCGGGATACGAGCAGTACTTC	-	17	TRBV9	TRBJ2-7	many
CASSVARAGGYYNEQFF	TGTGCCAGCAGCGTAGCCCGGGCGGGGGGGTACTACAATGAGCAGTTCTTC	TRBD2	17	TRBV9	TRBJ2-1	many
CASSVPGRTSGDPSTDTQYF	TGTGCCAGCAGCGTCCCGGGACGGACGTCGGGGGACCCTAGCACAGATACGCAGTATTTT	-	20	TRBV9	TRBJ2-3	many
CASSRGTSGVSTDTQYF	TGTGCCAGCAGTAGGGGGACTAGCGGAGTTAGCACAGATACGCAGTATTTT	TRBD2	17	TRBV9	TRBJ2-3	medium-sized
CASSVDYGSYNEQFF	TGTGCCAGCAGCGTAGATTACGGATCCTACAATGAGCAGTTCTTC	-	15	TRBV9	TRBJ2-1	medium-sized
CASSVNQGANMETQYF	TGTGCCAGCAGCGTGAACCAGGGGGCGAATATGGAGACCCAGTACTTC	TRBD1	16	TRBV9	TRBJ2-5	many
CASSVAPVGRLGYEQYF	TGTGCCAGCAGCGTAGCCCCAGTGGGACGTCTGGGCTACGAGCAGTACTTC	-	17	TRBV9	TRBJ2-7	many
CASSTGTGSYEQYF	TGTGCCAGCAGCACCGGGACAGGGTCCTACGAGCAGTACTTC	TRBD1	14	TRBV9	TRBJ2-7	many
CASSVSNEQFF	TGTGCCAGCAGCGTATCCAATGAGCAGTTCTTC	-	11	TRBV9	TRBJ2-1	medium-sized
CASSPETGYSYEQYF	TGTGCCAGCAGCCCGGAGACCGGTTACTCCTACGAGCAGTACTTC	-	15	TRBV9	TRBJ2-7	medium-sized
CASSVGPGLGTEAFF	TGTGCCAGCAGCGTAGGTCCCGGGTTGGGCACTGAAGCTTTCTTT	-	15	TRBV9	TRBJ1-1	medium-sized
CASSAPGTGDEQFF	TGTGCCAGCAGCGCCCCCGGGACAGGGGATGAGCAGTTCTTC	TRBD1	14	TRBV9	TRBJ2-1	many
CASTSGRAIDNEQFF	TGTGCCAGCACGAGCGGGAGGGCCATAGACAATGAGCAGTTCTTC	TRBD2	15	TRBV9	TRBJ2-1	few
CASSGRRLAGVENIQYF	TGTGCCAGCAGCGGTCGCCGACTAGCGGGGGTGGAAAACATTCAGTACTTC	TRBD2	17	TRBV9	TRBJ2-4	many
CASSALGGITGELFF	TGTGCCAGCAGCGCCCTTGGGGGGATAACCGGGGAGCTGTTTTTT	-	15	TRBV9	TRBJ2-2	many
CASSTFSHGYTF	TGTGCCAGCTCGACCTTCTCCCATGGCTACACCTTC	-	12	TRBV9	TRBJ1-2	many
CASSVVGLSTDTQYF	TGTGCCAGCAGCGTAGTGGGACTGAGCACAGATACGCAGTATTTT	-	15	TRBV9	TRBJ2-3	many
CASSDGQGQETQYF	TGTGCCAGCAGCGACGGACAGGGCCAAGAGACCCAGTACTTC	TRBD1	14	TRBV9	TRBJ2-5	-
CASSGQGRDYGYTF	TGTGCCAGCAGCGGACAGGGCCGGGACTATGGCTACACCTTC	TRBD1	14	TRBV9	TRBJ1-2	medium-sized
CASSVVEGAWYGYTF	TGTGCCAGCAGCGTAGTGGAGGGGGCATGGTATGGCTACACCTTC	TRBD1	15	TRBV9	TRBJ1-2	many
CASSDPAGEQFF	TGTGCCAGCAGCGACCCGGCAGGTGAGCAGTTCTTC	-	12	TRBV9	TRBJ2-1	many
CASSARQGGFHEQYF	TGTGCCAGCAGCGCCCGACAGGGTGGCTTCCACGAGCAGTACTTC	TRBD1	15	TRBV9	TRBJ2-7	many
CASSVEGGTNEKLFF	TGTGCCAGCAGCGTAGAGGGGGGAACTAATGAAAAACTGTTTTTT	-	15	TRBV9	TRBJ1-4	many
CASSQGYLTTYEQYF	TGTGCCAGCAGCCAGGGATACCTAACAACCTACGAGCAGTACTTC	-	15	TRBV9	TRBJ2-7	few
CASSVDEGEQYF	TGTGCCAGCAGCGTAGACGAGGGGGAGCAGTACTTC	-	12	TRBV9	TRBJ2-7	many
CASSVAEGGLGDTQYF	TGTGCCAGCAGCGTAGCGGAGGGGGGGCTTGGAGATACGCAGTATTTT	-	16	TRBV9	TRBJ2-3	many
CASSVGAAYEQYF	TGTGCCAGCAGCGTAGGGGCCGCCTACGAGCAGTACTTC	-	13	TRBV9	TRBJ2-7	many
CASIPTVGGGQPQHF	TGTGCCAGCATCCCAACTGTCGGGGGAGGCCAGCCCCAGCATTTT	-	15	TRBV11-3	TRBJ1-5	many
CASNHGDTQYF	TGTGCCAGCAATCACGGGGATACGCAGTATTTT	-	11	TRBV9	TRBJ2-3	many
CASQGLADYNEQFF	TGTGCCAGCCAGGGACTAGCAGATTACAATGAGCAGTTCTTC	TRBD2	14	TRBV9	TRBJ2-1	many
CASSVGGGISTDTQYF	TGTGCCAGCAGCGTAGGGGGGGGGATTAGCACAGATACGCAGTATTTT	TRBD2	16	TRBV9	TRBJ2-3	many
CASSVVSGGETQYF	TGTGCCAGCAGCGTAGTGTCTGGGGGGGAGACCCAGTACTTC	-	14	TRBV9	TRBJ2-5	many
CASSPPWGNTDTQYF	TGTGCCAGCAGCCCCCCATGGGGGAACACAGATACGCAGTATTTT	-	15	TRBV9	TRBJ2-3	medium-sized
CASSSRGGGTGRTDTQYF	TGTGCCAGCAGCTCCCGCGGGGGGGGGACAGGGCGCACAGATACGCAGTATTTT	-	18	TRBV9	TRBJ2-3	-
CASSVETSGRGRNEQFF	TGTGCCAGCAGCGTAGAAACTAGCGGGAGAGGTCGCAATGAGCAGTTCTTC	TRBD2	17	TRBV9	TRBJ2-1	many
CASSVWSDTQYF	TGTGCCAGCAGCGTTTGGTCCGATACGCAGTATTTT	-	12	TRBV9	TRBJ2-3	medium-sized
CASSGGVDEQFF	TGTGCCAGCAGCGGAGGGGTGGATGAGCAGTTCTTC	-	12	TRBV9	TRBJ2-1	many
CASGGLNTGELFF	TGTGCCAGCGGGGGCCTGAACACCGGGGAGCTGTTTTTT	-	13	TRBV9	TRBJ2-2	once
CASSVASGEPNTGELFF	TGTGCCAGCAGCGTGGCTAGCGGGGAACCGAACACCGGGGAGCTGTTTTTT	TRBD2	17	TRBV9	TRBJ2-2	many
CASSPAAGEQFF	TGTGCCAGCAGCCCTGCGGCGGGTGAGCAGTTCTTC	-	12	TRBV9	TRBJ2-1	many
CASSVQGDKETQYF	TGTGCCAGCAGCGTGCAGGGGGATAAAGAGACCCAGTACTTC	TRBD1	14	TRBV9	TRBJ2-5	many
CASSESQDRGTNQPQHF	TGCGCCAGCAGTGAGTCTCAGGACAGGGGCACCAATCAGCCCCAGCATTTT	TRBD1	17	TRBV10-1	TRBJ1-5	few
CASSPFPGAIYEQYF	TGTGCCAGCAGCCCATTCCCGGGGGCGATCTACGAGCAGTACTTC	-	15	TRBV9	TRBJ2-7	many
CASSAPGDPTQYF	TGTGCCAGCAGCGCACCCGGGGATCCCACCCAGTACTTC	-	13	TRBV9	TRBJ2-5	medium-sized
CASSVGGTSSYEQYF	TGTGCCAGCAGCGTAGGGGGGACTAGCTCCTACGAGCAGTACTTC	TRBD2	15	TRBV9	TRBJ2-7	many
CASSTQQGFSSGANVLTF	TGTGCCAGCAGCACTCAACAGGGGTTCAGCTCTGGGGCCAACGTCCTGACTTTC	TRBD1	18	TRBV9	TRBJ2-6	many
CASSVAGVGNQPQHF	TGTGCCAGCAGCGTAGCGGGGGTAGGCAATCAGCCCCAGCATTTT	-	15	TRBV9	TRBJ1-5	many
CASSPQRGGYDEQFF	TGTGCCAGCAGCCCACAGCGGGGGGGTTATGATGAGCAGTTCTTC	TRBD2	15	TRBV9	TRBJ2-1	medium-sized
CASSLPSDTQYF	TGTGCCAGCAGCCTGCCCTCAGATACGCAGTATTTT	-	12	TRBV9	TRBJ2-3	medium-sized
CASSVEGGRYQETQYF	TGTGCCAGCAGCGTAGAAGGGGGAAGGTACCAAGAGACCCAGTACTTC	-	16	TRBV9	TRBJ2-5	many
CASSVGDNYEQYF	TGTGCCAGCAGCGTAGGGGATAACTACGAGCAGTACTTC	-	13	TRBV9	TRBJ2-7	many